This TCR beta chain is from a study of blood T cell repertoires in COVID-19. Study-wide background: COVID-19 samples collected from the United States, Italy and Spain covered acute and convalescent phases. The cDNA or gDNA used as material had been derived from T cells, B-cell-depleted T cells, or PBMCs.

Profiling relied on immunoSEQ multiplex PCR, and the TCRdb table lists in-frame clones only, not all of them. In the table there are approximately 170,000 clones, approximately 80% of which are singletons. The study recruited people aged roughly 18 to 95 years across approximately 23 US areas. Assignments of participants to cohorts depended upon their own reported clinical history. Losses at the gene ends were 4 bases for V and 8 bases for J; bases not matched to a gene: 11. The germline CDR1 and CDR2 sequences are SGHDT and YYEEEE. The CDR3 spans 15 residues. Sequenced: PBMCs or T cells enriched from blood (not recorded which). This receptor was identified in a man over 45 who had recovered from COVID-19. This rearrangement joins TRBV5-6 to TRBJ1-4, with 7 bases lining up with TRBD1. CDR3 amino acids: CASSIRGEVEEKLFF. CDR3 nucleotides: TGTGCCAGCAGCATCAGGGGGGAGGTAGAAGAAAAACTGTTTTTT.